The entry below gives a single T cell receptor (beta chain) sequence along with its context. The entry originates in a study of PD-1 blockade in classical Hodgkin lymphoma. TCRdb's table, derived via immunoSEQ multiplex PCR, lists solely in-frame clones and lacks some. Among under 15,000 clones listed, about 83% were seen once. This CDR3 is built from 13 residues. CDR1 is MDHEN, CDR2 SYDVKM, per germline. Trimming stripped 6 bases from V and 2 bases from J, with 8 bases between. Each and every patient relapsed after autologous stem cell transplantation, and patients got differing brentuximab vedotin exposure.

This specimen consisted of peripheral blood mononuclear cells (PBMCs), obtained at baseline. This TCR came from a human donor with classical Hodgkin lymphoma. The gene calls are TRBV28 and TRBJ1-5; D gene uncertain. CDR3 bases: TGTGCCAGCAGCCCCCCAGGCAATCAGCCCCAGCATTTT. This sequence encodes CASSPPGNQPQHF.